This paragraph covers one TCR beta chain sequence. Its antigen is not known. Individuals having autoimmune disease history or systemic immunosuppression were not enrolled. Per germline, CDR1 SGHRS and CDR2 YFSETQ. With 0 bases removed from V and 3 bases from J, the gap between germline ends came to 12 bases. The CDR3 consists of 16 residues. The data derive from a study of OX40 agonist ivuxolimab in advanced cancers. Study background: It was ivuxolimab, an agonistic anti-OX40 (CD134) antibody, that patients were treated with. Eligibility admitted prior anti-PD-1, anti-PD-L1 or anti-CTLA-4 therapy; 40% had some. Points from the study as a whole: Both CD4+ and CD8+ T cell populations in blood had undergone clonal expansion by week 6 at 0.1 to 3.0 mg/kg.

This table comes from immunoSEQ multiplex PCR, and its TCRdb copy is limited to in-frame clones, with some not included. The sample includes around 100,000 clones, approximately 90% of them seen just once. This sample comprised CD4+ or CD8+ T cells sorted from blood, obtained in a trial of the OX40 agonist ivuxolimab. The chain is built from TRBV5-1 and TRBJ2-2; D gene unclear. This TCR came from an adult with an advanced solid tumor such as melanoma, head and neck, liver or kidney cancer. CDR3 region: CASSLDGRMDTGELFF. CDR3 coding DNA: TGCGCCAGCAGCTTGGATGGACGGATGGACACCGGGGAGCTGTTTTTT.